This paragraph covers one T cell receptor (beta chain) sequence. The data derive from a study of blood T cell repertoires in COVID-19. The assay was immunoSEQ multiplex PCR, and TCRdb's table has in-frame clones only and misses some. The sample holds roughly 410,000 clones; over 75% are singletons and the top ten take roughly 1.5%. Germline V gives CDR1 SEHNR, CDR2 FQNEAQ (reference sequence). V lost 4 bases to trimming and J lost 4 bases, with 11 bases between them. This CDR3 comprises 14 residues. The receptor comes from a woman aged 35 to 49 with COVID-19, enrolled during active disease. Sequencing was performed on peripheral blood. The V call is TRBV7-9, the J call TRBJ2-4; TRBD1 is a possible D gene (5 bases). In DNA, the CDR3 is TGTGCCAGCAGCTCAGGGAATCAAAAAAACATTCAGTACTTC. Residues: CASSSGNQKNIQYF.